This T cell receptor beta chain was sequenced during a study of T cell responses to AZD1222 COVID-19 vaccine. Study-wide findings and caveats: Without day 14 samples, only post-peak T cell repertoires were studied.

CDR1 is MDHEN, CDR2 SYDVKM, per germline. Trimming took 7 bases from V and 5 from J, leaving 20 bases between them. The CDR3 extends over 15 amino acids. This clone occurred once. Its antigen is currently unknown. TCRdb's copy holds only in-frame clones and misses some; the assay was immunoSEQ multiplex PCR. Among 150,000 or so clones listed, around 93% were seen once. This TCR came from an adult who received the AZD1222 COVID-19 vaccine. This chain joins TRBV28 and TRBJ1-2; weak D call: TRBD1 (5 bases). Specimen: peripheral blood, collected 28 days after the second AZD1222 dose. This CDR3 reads CASTYKGRGWYGYTF. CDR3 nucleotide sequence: TGTGCCAGCACCTATAAGGGGAGGGGATGGTATGGCTACACCTTC.